The 16 T cell receptor beta chains presented below share a single source sample, sequenced in a study of shared clonotypes between healthy human individuals (dated by TCRdb to about 2020). Library preparation employed the immunoSEQ multiplex PCR assay. TCRdb re-hosts the immuneACCESS table, in-frame sequences only. Its copies lack some clones; in the studies checked, an unresolved V gene accounts for under half of them, and the cause for the rest is not known. In this sample the table shows some 2,500,000 clones, 85% to 95% of which occur a single time. The biggest ten clones account for 0.37% of the sample. Material: naive CD4+ T cells from PBMCs. The cell subset or site label, read with the paper, signifies: CD45RA+ positively selected. These receptors all come from a man between 18 and 29 years old in good health. Some clones in this sample may be carry-over from other donors' samples.

The rearrangement links TRBV5-1 to TRBJ2-7; D perhaps matches TRBD2 (6 bases). The CDR3 has 17 amino acids. V dropped 0 bases and J dropped 0 bases, with 16 bases sitting between them. Germline V CDR1 and CDR2: SGHRS, YFSETQ. The CDR3 coding sequence is TGCGCCAGCAGCTTGGCCCCGGCGGGGAGCGGCTCCTACGAGCAGTACTTC. This gives the protein CASSLAPAGSGSYEQYF.

This rearrangement joins TRBV5-6 to TRBJ1-4; the D is unclear. Germline V gives CDR1 SGHDT, CDR2 YYEEEE. The V end was cut by 3 bases, the J end by 10 bases, with 10 bases between. CDR3 length: 12 residues. CDR3: CASSSFYGKLFF. CDR3 DNA sequence: TGTGCCAGCAGCTCCTTTTACGGAAAACTGTTTTTT.

The rearrangement uses TRBV19 and TRBJ1-1; D ambiguous. The V and J ends lost 6 bases and 11 bases respectively, with 19 bases between them. CDR3 length: 13 residues. Germline values: CDR1 LNHDA, CDR2 SQIVND (reference sequence). In nucleotides, the CDR3 is TGTGCCAGTAGCGTGCTTATGAGACCGTCGGCTTTCTTT. It specifies CASSVLMRPSAFF.

The genes are TRBV6-1 and TRBJ2-7, with 7 bases that match TRBD2. The CDR3 is 14 residues long. Germline CDR1 is MNHNS and CDR2 is SASEGT. V trimming: 4 bases; J trimming: 4 bases; junction bases outside the gene matches: 7. CDR3 nucleotide sequence: TGTGCCAGCAGTGCACGGGGAGGGTTGTACGAGCAGTACTTC. It codes for CASSARGGLYEQYF.

This chain joins TRBV29-1 and TRBJ1-2; tentatively, D is TRBD1 (5 bases). CDR3 length: 11 amino acids. Germline assignment: CDR1 SQVTM and CDR2 ANQGSEA. V lost 3 bases to trimming and J lost 6 bases, with 8 bases between them. For the CDR3, the DNA is TGCAGCGTTGACAGGGAAGATGGCTACACCTTC. Amino acid sequence: CSVDREDGYTF.

The V gene is TRBV19, the J gene TRBJ2-3; D possibly corresponds to TRBD2 (5 bases). Germline V gene lookup returns CDR1 LNHDA and CDR2 SQIVND (reference sequence). The CDR3 contains 15 residues. Between the trimmed V and J ends, which lost 5 bases and 2 bases, there was a span of 14 bases. The CDR3 here is CASSRVGETTDTQYF. The CDR3 DNA is TGTGCCAGTAGTCGCGTGGGAGAAACCACAGATACGCAGTATTTT.

The chain couples TRBV28 to TRBJ1-2; D remains ambiguous. The CDR3 sequence is 14 residues long. Trimming stripped 4 bases from V and 3 bases from J, with 12 bases between. Germline V gene lookup returns CDR1 MDHEN and CDR2 SYDVKM. CDR3 bases: TGTGCCAGCAGTTCATTCGCCGGAGACTATGGCTACACCTTC. As protein: CASSSFAGDYGYTF.

The chain has TRBV5-4 and TRBJ2-3, with D possibly matching TRBD1 (6 bases). CDR1 and CDR2 (germline): SGHNT, YYREEE (reference sequence). The CDR3 consists of 14 residues. V was trimmed by 0 bases and J by 8 bases, leaving 13 bases between them. The CDR3 region has the DNA TGTGCCAGCAGCTTGGTACAGGGACCTGTTACGCAGTATTTT. It codes for CASSLVQGPVTQYF. Full variable domain (missing parts from reference TRBV5-4 and TRBJ2-3): ETGVTQSPTHLIKTRGQQVTLRCSSQSGHNTVSWYQQALGQGPQFIFQYYREEENGRGNFPPRFSGLQFPNYSSELNVNALELDDSALYLCASSLVQGPVTQYFGPGTRLTVL.

The rearrangement uses TRBV7-9 and TRBJ2-7, with 10 bases that match TRBD1. Germline assignment: CDR1 SEHNR and CDR2 FQNEAQ (reference sequence). The length of the CDR3 is 18 residues. The junction had 15 bases not matched to a gene; V was cut back by 3 bases and J by 4 bases. The CDR3 nucleotides are TGTGCCAGCAGCTTTAGCCTAGGGAGGGGGACAGGGGTTTACGAGCAGTACTTC. This sequence encodes CASSFSLGRGTGVYEQYF.

This clone appeared a single time. The chain uses TRBV21-1 and TRBJ1-2. TRBV21-1 is a pseudogene locus. The CDR3 runs 15 residues. The DNA of the CDR3 is TGTGCCAGCAGCAGGCGGACGGCATTTAACTATGGCTACACCTTC. Translated, it gives CASSRRTAFNYGYTF.

The chain recombines TRBV14 with TRBJ2-7; D is unclear. With 4 bases removed from V and 6 bases from J, the gap between germline ends came to 13 bases. The CDR3 contains 13 residues. CDR1 is SGHDN and CDR2 is FVKESK in the germline V gene. CDR3 sequence (DNA): TGTGCCAGCAGCCCCCTCGGTGGCAGCGAGCAGTACTTC. This encodes CASSPLGGSEQYF.

CDR3 protein: CASSAPTSGSSYNEQFF. The CDR3 DNA follows: TGTGCCAGCAGCGCCCCGACTAGCGGAAGCTCCTACAATGAGCAGTTCTTC. The chain joins TRBV5-4 to TRBJ2-1, with 9 bases matching TRBD2. The CDR3 runs 17 residues. V dropped 4 bases and J dropped 0; count of bases not matched to a gene: 8. Germline V gives CDR1 SGHNT, CDR2 YYREEE (reference sequence).

V is TRBV5-1 and J is TRBJ2-1; 7 nucleotides line up with TRBD2. The CDR3 sequence is 15 residues long. J lost 7 bases, V lost 4 bases, and 11 bases had no gene match. Germline V gene data show CDR1 as SGHRS and CDR2 as YFSETQ. This chain's CDR3 is CASSGRLASENEQFF. The CDR3 nucleotides read TGCGCCAGCAGCGGCAGACTAGCCAGTGAGAATGAGCAGTTCTTC.

The gene calls are TRBV7-3 and TRBJ2-1; 11 positions match TRBD2. Per the germline V gene, CDR1 is SGHTA and CDR2 is FQGTGA. The CDR3 extends over 18 amino acids. With V trimmed by 2 bases and J by 7 bases, 13 bases remained unmatched. The CDR3 spells CASSLGTSRLAGLNEQFF. CDR3 in DNA: TGTGCCAGCAGCTTAGGGACTAGTCGACTAGCGGGATTAAATGAGCAGTTCTTC. The full variable domain, rest sourced from reference TRBV7-3 and TRBJ2-1, is GAGVSQTPSNKVTEKGKYVELRCDPISGHTALYWYRQSLGQGPEFLIYFQGTGAADDSGLPNDRFFAVRPEGSVSTLKIQRTERGDSAVYLCASSLGTSRLAGLNEQFFGPGTRLTVL.

The rearrangement uses TRBV5-1 and TRBJ1-1; weak D call: TRBD1 (6 bases). V lost 5 bases and J 7 bases, leaving 15 bases between the germline ends. CDR1 and CDR2 from the germline V gene are SGHRS and YFSETQ. The CDR3 length is 13 residues. The CDR3 region is CASRTGTIGEAFF. In DNA form, the CDR3 reads TGCGCCAGCAGGACCGGGACAATCGGTGAAGCTTTCTTT.

The chain employs TRBV7-2 and TRBJ2-7; no firm D call. Per the germline V gene, CDR1 is SGHTA and CDR2 is FQGNSA. Trimming removed 5 bases from V and 6 bases from J, with 17 bases in between. The CDR3 sequence is 14 residues long. Written as DNA, the CDR3 is TGTGCCAGCAGCCGTACGACGCTGACCCTCGAGCAGTACTTC. It encodes CASSRTTLTLEQYF. Complete variable domain (other parts from reference TRBV7-2 and TRBJ2-7): GAGVSQSPSNKVTEKGKDVELRCDPISGHTALYWYRQSLGQGLEFLIYFQGNSAPDKSGLPSDRFSAERTGGSVSTLTIQRTQQEDSAVYLCASSRTTLTLEQYFGPGTRLTVT.